This TCR beta chain came from a study of PD-1 blockade in classical Hodgkin lymphoma. Broader study findings: A significant rise in TCR diversity by C4D1 was seen for CD4+ but not CD8+ cells.

As for this clone: What it binds is not known.

Relapse was seen in all patients after autologous stem cell transplantation, and brentuximab vedotin exposure was variable. Best responses included complete response and partial response; otherwise, the best response was progressive disease. V gave up 5 bases and J gave up 1 base; unmatched junction bases: 4. The CDR3 has 14 residues. The germline gives CDR1 MGHRA, CDR2 YSYEKL. The method was immunoSEQ multiplex PCR; TCRdb's version includes in-frame clones alone and lacks a portion of them. Of more than 40,000 clones listed, approximately 70% are singletons. The V and J genes are TRBV4-1 and TRBJ2-5; 7 nucleotides match TRBD2. This receptor was identified in a human donor with classical Hodgkin lymphoma. The starting material was peripheral blood mononuclear cells (PBMCs), obtained before the second cycle of nivolumab. CDR3 protein: CASSFAGVQETQYF. CDR3 nucleotide sequence: TGCGCCAGCAGCTTTGCGGGGGTCCAAGAGACCCAGTACTTC.